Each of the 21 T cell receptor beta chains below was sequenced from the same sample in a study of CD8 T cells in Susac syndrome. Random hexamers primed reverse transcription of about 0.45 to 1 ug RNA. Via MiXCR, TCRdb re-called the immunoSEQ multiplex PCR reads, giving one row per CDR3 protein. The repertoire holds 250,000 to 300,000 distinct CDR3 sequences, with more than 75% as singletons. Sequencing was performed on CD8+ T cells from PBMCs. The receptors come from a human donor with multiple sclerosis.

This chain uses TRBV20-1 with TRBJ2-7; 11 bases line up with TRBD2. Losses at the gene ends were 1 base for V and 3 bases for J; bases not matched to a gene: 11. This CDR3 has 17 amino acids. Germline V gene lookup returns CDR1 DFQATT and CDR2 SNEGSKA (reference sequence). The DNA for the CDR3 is TGCAGTGCTAGAGCCCCTGACGGACTAGCGGGCCGCTACGAGCAGTACTTC. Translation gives CSARAPDGLAGRYEQYF.

CDR3 residues: CASSSQGGNTEAFF. DNA for the CDR3: TGTGCCAGCAGCTCACAGGGTGGGAACACTGAAGCTTTCTTT. The chain employs TRBV5-6 and TRBJ1-1; tentatively, D is TRBD1 (6 bases). The V gene lost 3 bases and the J gene lost 1 base, with 10 bases spanning the gap. Germline CDR1 SGHDT, CDR2 YYEEEE. The CDR3 is 14 residues long. Based on the CDR3 plus reference TRBV5-6 and TRBJ1-1, the full variable domain is DAGVTQSPTHLIKTRGQQVTLRCSPKSGHDTVSWYQQALGQGPQFIFQYYEEEERQRGNFPDRFSGHQFPNYSSELNVNALLLGDSALYLCASSSQGGNTEAFFGQGTRLTVV.

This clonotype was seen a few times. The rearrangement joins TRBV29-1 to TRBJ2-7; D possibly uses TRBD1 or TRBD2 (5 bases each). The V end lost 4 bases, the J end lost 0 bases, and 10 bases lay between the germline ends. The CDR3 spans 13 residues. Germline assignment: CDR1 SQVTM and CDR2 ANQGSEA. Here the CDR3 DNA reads TGCAGCGTTGGTCCGGGACCCTCCTACGAGCAGTACTTC. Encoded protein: CSVGPGPSYEQYF.

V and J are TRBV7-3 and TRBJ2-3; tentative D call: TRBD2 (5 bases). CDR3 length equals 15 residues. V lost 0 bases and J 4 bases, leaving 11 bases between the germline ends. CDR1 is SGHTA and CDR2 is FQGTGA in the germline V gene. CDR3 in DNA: TGTGCCAGCAGCTTAACTGGAGCGGCCCCAGATACGCAGTATTTT. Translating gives CASSLTGAAPDTQYF.

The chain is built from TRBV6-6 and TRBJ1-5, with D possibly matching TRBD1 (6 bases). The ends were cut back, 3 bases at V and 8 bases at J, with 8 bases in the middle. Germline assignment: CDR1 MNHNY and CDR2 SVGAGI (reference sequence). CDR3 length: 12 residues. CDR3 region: CASSYSGEPQHF. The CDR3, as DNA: TGTGCCAGCAGTTATTCAGGGGAGCCCCAGCATTTT.

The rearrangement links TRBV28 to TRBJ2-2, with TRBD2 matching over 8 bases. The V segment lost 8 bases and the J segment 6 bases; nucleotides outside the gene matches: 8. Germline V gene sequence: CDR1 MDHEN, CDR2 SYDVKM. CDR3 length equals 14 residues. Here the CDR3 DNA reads TGTGCCAGCCTAGCCCGACTAGCGCCCGGGGAGCTGTTTTTT. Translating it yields CASLARLAPGELFF.

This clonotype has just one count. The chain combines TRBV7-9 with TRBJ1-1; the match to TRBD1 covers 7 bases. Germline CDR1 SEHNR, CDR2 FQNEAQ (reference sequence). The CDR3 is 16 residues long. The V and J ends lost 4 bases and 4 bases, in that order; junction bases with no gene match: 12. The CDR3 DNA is TGTGCCAGCAGCTCCCGGGACAGACCCGTTGGCACTGAAGCTTTCTTT. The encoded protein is CASSSRDRPVGTEAFF.

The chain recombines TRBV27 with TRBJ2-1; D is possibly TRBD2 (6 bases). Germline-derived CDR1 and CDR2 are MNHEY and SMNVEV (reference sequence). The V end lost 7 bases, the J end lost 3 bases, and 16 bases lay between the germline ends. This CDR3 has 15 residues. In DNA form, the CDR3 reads TGTGCCAGCAACCCAGACTTGCGGGGCTACAATGAGCAGTTCTTC. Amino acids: CASNPDLRGYNEQFF.

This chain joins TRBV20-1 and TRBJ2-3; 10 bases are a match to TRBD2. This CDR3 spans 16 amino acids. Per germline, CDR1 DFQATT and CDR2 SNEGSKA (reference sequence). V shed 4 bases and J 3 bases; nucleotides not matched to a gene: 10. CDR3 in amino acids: CSATARTSGITDTQYF. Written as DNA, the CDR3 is TGCAGTGCTACCGCACGGACTAGCGGTATTACAGATACGCAGTATTTT.

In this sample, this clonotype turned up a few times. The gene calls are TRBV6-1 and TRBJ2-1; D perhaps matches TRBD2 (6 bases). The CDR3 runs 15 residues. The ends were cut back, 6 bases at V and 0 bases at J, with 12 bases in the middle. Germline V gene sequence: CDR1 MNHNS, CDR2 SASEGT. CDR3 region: CASRGRGSSYNEQFF. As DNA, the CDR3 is TGTGCCAGCAGGGGACGGGGGAGCTCCTACAATGAGCAGTTCTTC.

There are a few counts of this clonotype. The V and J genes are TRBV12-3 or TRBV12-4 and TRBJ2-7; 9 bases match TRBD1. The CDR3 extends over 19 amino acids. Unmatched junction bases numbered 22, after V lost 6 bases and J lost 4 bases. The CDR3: CASSRSSGTGKETWYEQYF. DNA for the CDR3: TGTGCCAGCAGCCGAAGCAGCGGGACAGGGAAGGAGACGTGGTACGAGCAGTACTTC.

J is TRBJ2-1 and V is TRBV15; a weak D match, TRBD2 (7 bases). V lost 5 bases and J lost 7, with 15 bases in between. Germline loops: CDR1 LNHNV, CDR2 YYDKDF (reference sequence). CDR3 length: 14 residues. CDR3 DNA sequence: TGTGCCACCAGCGTTGAAAGGGGGGGGAATGAGCAGTTCTTC. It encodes CATSVERGGNEQFF.

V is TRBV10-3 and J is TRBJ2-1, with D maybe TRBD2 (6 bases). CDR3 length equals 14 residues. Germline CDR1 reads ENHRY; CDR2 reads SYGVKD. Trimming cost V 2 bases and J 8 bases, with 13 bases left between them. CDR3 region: CAISEPTSTDEQFF. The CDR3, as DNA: TGTGCCATCAGTGAGCCGACTAGTACTGATGAGCAGTTCTTC.

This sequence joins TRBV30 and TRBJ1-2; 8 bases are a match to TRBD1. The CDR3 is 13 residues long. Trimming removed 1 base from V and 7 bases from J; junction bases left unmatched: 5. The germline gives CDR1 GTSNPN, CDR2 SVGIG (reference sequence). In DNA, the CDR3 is TGTGCCTGGAGTGGGCTGACAGGGGCTGGCTACACCTTC. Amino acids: CAWSGLTGAGYTF. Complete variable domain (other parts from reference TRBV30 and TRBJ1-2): SQTIHQWPATLVQPVGSPLSLECTVEGTSNPNLYWYRQAAGRGLQLLFYSVGIGQISSEVPQNLSASRPQDRQFILSSKKLLLSDSGFYLCAWSGLTGAGYTFGSGTRLTVV.

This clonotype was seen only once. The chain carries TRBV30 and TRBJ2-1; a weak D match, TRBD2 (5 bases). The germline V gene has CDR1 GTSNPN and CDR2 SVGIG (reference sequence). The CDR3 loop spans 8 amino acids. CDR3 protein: CAGTRKFF. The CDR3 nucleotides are TGTGCTGGAACTAGAAAGTTCTTC.

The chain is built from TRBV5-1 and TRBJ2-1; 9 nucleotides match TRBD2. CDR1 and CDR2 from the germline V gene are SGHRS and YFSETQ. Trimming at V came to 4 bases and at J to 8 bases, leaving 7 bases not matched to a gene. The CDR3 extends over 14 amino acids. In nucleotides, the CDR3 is TGCGCCAGCAGCGGCGGACTAGCGCTCGATGAGCAGTTCTTC. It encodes CASSGGLALDEQFF.

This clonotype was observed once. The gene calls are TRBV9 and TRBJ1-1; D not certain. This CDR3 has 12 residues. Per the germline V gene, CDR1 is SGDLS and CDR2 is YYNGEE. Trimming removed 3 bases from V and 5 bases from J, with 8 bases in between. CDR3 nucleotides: TGTGCCAGCAGCGACGGGGAGACTGAAGCTTTCTTT. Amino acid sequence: CASSDGETEAFF.

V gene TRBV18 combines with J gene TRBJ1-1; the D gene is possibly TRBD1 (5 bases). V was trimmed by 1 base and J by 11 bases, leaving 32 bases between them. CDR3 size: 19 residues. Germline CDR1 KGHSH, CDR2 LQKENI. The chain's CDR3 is CASSPRGSSGPGTPNGAFF. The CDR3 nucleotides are TGTGCCAGCTCACCACGGGGATCTTCAGGACCCGGGACCCCTAATGGGGCTTTCTTT.

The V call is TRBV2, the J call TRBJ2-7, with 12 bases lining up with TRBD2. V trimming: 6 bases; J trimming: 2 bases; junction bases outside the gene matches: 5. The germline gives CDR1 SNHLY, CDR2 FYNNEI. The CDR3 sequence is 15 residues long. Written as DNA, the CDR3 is TGTGCCAGCAGCGAACTAGCGGGGGGTACCTACGAGCAGTACTTC. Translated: CASSELAGGTYEQYF.

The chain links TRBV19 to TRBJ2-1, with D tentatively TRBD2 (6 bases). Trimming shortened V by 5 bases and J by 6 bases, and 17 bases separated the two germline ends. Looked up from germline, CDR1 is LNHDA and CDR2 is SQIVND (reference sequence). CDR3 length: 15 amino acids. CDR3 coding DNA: TGTGCCAGTAGTCTCCCCCGGGAGTGGGTCAATGAGCAGTTCTTC. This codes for CASSLPREWVNEQFF.

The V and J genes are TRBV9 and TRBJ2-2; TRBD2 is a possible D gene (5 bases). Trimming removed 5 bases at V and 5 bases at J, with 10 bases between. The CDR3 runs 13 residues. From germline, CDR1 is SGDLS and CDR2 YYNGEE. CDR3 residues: CASSPSGTGELFF. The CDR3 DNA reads TGTGCCAGCAGTCCCTCGGGGACCGGGGAGCTGTTTTTT. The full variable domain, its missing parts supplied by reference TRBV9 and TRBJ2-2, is DSGVTQTPKHLITATGQRVTLRCSPRSGDLSVYWYQQSLDQGLQFLIQYYNGEERAKGNILERFSAQQFPDLHSELNLSSLELGDSALYFCASSPSGTGELFFGEGSRLTVL.